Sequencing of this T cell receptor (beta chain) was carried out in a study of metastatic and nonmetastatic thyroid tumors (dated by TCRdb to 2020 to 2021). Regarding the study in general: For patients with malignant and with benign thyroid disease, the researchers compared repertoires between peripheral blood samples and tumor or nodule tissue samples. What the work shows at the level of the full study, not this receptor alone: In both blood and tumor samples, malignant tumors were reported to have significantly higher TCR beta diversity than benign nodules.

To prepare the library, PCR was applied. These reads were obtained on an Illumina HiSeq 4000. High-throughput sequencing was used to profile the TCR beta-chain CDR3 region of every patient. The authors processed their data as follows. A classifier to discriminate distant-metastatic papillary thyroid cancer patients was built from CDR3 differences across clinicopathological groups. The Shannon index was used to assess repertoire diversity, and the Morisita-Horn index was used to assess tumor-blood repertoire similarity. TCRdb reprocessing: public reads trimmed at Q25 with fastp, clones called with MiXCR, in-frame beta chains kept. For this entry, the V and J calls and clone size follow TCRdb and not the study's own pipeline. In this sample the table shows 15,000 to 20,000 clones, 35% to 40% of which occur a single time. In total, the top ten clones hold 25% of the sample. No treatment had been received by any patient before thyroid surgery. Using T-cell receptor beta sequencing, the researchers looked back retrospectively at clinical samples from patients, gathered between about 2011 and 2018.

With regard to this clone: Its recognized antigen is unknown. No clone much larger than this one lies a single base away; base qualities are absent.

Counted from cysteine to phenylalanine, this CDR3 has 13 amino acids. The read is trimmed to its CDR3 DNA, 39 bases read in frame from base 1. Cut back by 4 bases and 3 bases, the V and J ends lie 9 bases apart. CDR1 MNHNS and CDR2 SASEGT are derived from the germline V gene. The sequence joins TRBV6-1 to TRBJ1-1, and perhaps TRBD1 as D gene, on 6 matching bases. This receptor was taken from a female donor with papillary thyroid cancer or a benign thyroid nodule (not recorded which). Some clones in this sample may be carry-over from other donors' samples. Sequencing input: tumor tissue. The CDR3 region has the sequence CASSGTGYTEAFF. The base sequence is TGTGCCAGCAGTGGAACAGGGTACACTGAAGCTTTCTTT.